Included here is one T cell receptor (beta chain) sequence, with context. Its specificity is not known. This sample is part of a study of OX40 agonist ivuxolimab in advanced cancers. Study-wide background: The treatment was a fully human IgG2 OX40 agonist, ivuxolimab. Notes on the study in general: CD8+ T cells were the subset that, on average, had more expanded clones than CD4+.

The assay was immunoSEQ multiplex PCR, and TCRdb's table has in-frame clones only and misses some. This sample has tens of thousands of clones, with about 89% found just once. Source: CD4+ or CD8+ T cells sorted from blood, taken in a trial of the OX40 agonist ivuxolimab. The TCR originated in an adult with an advanced solid tumor such as melanoma, head and neck, liver or kidney cancer.

The CDR3 coding sequence is TGTGCCACAGAAAGGAGCACAGATACGCAGTATTTT. Residues: CATERSTDTQYF. This chain links TRBV2 with TRBJ2-3; D ambiguous. Between the trimmed V and J ends, which lost 10 bases and 0 bases, there was a span of 8 bases. The CDR3 is 12 residues long. Germline assignment: CDR1 SNHLY and CDR2 FYNNEI.